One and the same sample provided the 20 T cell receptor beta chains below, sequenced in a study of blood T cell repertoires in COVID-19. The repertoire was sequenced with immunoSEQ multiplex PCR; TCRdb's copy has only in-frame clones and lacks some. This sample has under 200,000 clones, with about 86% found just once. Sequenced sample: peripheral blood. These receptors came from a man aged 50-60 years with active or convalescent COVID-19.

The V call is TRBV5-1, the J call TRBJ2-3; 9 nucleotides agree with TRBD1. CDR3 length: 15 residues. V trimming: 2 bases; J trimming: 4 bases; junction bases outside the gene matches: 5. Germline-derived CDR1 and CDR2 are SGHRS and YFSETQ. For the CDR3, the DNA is TGCGCCAGCAGCTTCCCGGGACAGGGCTCAGATACGCAGTATTTT. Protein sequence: CASSFPGQGSDTQYF.

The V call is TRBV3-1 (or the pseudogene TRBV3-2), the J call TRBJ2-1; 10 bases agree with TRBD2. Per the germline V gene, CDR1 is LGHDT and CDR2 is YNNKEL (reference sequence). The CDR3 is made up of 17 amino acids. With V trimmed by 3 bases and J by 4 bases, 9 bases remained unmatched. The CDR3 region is CASSHPCPSGGYNEQFF. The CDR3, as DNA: TGTGCCAGCAGCCACCCCTGTCCTAGCGGGGGTTACAATGAGCAGTTCTTC.

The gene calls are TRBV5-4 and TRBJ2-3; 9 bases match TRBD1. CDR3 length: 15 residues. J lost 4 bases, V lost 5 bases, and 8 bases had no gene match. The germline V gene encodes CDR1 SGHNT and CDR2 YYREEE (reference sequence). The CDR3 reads CASRRGTGRPDTQYF. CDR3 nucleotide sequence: TGTGCCAGCAGGCGGGGGACAGGGAGGCCAGATACGCAGTATTTT.

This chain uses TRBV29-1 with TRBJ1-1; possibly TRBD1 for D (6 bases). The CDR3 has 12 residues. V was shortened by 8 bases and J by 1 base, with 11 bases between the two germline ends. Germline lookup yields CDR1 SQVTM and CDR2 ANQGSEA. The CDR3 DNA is TGCAGCACGGGACACCGGAACACTGAAGCTTTCTTT. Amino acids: CSTGHRNTEAFF.

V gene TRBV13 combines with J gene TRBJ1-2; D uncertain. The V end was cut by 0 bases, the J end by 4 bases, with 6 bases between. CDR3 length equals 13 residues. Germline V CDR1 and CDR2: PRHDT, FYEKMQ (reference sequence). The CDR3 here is CASSLGGSYGYTF. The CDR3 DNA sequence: TGTGCCAGCAGCTTAGGCGGGAGCTATGGCTACACCTTC.

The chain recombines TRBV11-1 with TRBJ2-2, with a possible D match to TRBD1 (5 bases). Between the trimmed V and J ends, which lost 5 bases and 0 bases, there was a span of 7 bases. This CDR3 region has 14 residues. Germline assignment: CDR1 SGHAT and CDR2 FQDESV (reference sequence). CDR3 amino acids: CASSIQANTGELFF. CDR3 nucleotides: TGTGCCAGCAGCATACAGGCGAACACCGGGGAGCTGTTTTTT.

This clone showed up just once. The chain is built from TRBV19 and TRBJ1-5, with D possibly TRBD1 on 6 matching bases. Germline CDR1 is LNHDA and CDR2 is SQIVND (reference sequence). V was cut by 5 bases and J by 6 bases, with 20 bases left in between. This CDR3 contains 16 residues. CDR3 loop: CASSPLGAQVSQPQHF. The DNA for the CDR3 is TGTGCCAGTAGTCCGCTGGGGGCTCAGGTTTCTCAGCCCCAGCATTTT.

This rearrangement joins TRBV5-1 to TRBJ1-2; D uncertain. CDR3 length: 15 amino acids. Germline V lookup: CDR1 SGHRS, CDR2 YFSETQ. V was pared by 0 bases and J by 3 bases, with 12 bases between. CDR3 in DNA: TGCGCCAGCAGCTTGGACCCGGGGTGGGACTATGGCTACACCTTC. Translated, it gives CASSLDPGWDYGYTF.

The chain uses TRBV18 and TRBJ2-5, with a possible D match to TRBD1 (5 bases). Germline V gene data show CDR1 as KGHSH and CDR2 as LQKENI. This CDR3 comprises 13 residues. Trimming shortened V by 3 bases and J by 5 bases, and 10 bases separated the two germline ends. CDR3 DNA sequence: TGTGCCAGCTCACCCGACAGTCAGGAGACCCAGTACTTC. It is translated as CASSPDSQETQYF. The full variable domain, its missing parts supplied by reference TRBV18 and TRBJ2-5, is NAGVMQNPRHLVRRRGQEARLRCSPMKGHSHVYWYRQLPEEGLKFMVYLQKENIIDESGMPKERFSAEFPKEGPSILRIQQVVRGDSAAYFCASSPDSQETQYFGPGTRLLVL.

The CDR3 DNA is TGCGCCAGCAGCCAAGAATGGGTACGAGGGGGAGAAGAGACCCAGTACTTC. Amino acids: CASSQEWVRGGEETQYF. V usage is TRBV4-3 and J usage is TRBJ2-5; D is perhaps TRBD1 (6 bases). This CDR3 region has 17 residues. V was pared by 0 bases and J by 3 bases, with 17 bases between. Per the germline V gene, CDR1 is LGHNA and CDR2 is YSLEER.

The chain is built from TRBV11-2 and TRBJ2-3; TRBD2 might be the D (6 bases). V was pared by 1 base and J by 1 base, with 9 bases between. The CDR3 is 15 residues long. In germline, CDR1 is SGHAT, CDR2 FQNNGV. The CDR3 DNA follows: TGTGCCAGCAGCTTAGCGGGAGTCGGCACAGATACGCAGTATTTT. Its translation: CASSLAGVGTDTQYF.

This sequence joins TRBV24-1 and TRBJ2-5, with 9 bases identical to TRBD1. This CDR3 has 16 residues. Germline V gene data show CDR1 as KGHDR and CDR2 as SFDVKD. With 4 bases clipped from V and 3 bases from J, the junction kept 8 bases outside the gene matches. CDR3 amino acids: CATSEPVTGGKETQYF. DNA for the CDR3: TGTGCCACCAGTGAACCAGTGACAGGGGGGAAAGAGACCCAGTACTTC.

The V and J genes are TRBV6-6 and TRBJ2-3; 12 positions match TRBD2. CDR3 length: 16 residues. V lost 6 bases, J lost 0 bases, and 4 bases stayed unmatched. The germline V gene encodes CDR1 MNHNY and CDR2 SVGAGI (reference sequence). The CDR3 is CASSVTSGRSTDTQYF. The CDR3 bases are TGTGCCAGCAGCGTCACTAGCGGGAGGAGCACAGATACGCAGTATTTT.

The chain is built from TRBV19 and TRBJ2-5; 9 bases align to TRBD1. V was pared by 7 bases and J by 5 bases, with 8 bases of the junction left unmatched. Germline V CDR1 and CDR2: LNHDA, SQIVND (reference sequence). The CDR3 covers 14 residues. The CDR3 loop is CASTPTGGKETQYF. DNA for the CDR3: TGTGCCAGTACCCCGACAGGGGGTAAGGAGACCCAGTACTTC.

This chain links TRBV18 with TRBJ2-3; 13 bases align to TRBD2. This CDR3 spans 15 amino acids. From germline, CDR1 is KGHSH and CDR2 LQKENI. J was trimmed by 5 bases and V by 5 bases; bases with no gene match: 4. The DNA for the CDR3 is TGTGCCAGCTCAGGACTAGCGGGAGTTGTAGATACGCAGTATTTT. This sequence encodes CASSGLAGVVDTQYF.

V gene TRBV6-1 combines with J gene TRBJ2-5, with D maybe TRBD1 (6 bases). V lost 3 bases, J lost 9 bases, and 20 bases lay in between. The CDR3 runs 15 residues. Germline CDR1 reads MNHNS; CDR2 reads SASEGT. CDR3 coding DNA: TGTGCCAGCAGTGAGACAGGCAACAACGCAAGGGCCCAGTACTTC. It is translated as CASSETGNNARAQYF.

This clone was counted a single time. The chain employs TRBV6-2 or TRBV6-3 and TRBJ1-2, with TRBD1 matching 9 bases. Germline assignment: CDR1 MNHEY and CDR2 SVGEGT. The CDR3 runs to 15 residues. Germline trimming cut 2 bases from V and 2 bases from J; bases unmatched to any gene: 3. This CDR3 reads CASSYPGTGNYGYTF. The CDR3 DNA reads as TGTGCCAGCAGTTACCCGGGGACAGGGAACTATGGCTACACCTTC.

The DNA of the CDR3 is TGCAGCGGTTCTACAGGGCCCAATTCACCCCTCCACTTT. Its protein product is CSGSTGPNSPLHF. This chain connects TRBV29-1 to TRBJ1-6; TRBD1 is a possible D gene (6 bases). CDR3 size: 13 residues. CDR1 and CDR2 (germline): SQVTM, ANQGSEA. The V end was cut by 7 bases, the J end by 7 bases, with 14 bases between.

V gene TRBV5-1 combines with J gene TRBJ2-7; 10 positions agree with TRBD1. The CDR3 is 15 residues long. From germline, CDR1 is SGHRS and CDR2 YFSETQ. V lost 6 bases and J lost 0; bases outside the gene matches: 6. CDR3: CASKMGQGTSYEQYF. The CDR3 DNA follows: TGCGCCAGCAAAATGGGACAGGGGACCTCCTACGAGCAGTACTTC. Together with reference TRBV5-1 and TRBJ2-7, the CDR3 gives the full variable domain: KAGVTQTPRYLIKTRGQQVTLSCSPISGHRSVSWYQQTPGQGLQFLFEYFSETQRNKGNFPGRFSGRQFSNSRSEMNVSTLELGDSALYLCASKMGQGTSYEQYFGPGTRLTVT.

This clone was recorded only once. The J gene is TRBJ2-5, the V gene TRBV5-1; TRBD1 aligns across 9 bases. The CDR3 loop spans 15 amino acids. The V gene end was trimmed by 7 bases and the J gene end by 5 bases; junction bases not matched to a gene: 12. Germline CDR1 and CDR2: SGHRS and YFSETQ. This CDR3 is CASRRDRDLRETQYF. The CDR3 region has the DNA TGCGCCAGCCGAAGGGACAGGGATTTGAGGGAGACCCAGTACTTC.